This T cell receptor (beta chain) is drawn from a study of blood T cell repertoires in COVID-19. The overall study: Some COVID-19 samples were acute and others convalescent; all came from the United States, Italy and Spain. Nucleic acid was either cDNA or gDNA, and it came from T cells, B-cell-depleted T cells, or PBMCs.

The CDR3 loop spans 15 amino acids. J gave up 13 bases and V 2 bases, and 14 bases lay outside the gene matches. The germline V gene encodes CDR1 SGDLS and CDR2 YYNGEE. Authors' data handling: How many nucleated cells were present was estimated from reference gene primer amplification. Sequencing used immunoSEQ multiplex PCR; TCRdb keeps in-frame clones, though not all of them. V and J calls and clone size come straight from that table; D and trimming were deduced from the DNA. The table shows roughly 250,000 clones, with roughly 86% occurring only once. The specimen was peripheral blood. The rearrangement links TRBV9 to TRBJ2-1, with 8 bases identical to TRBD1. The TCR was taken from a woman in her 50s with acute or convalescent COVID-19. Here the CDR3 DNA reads TGTGCCAGCAGCGTTCGAACGCAGGGGGCGCAGGAACAGTTCTTC. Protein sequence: CASSVRTQGAQEQFF.